A selection of T cell receptor beta chains follows, all from one sample in a study of shared clonotypes between healthy human individuals. This table comes from immunoSEQ multiplex PCR, and its TCRdb copy is limited to in-frame clones, with some not included. Here the sample spans about 2.5 million clones, roughly 90% being singletons. Sequenced sample: naive CD4+ T cells from PBMCs. The receptors were sampled from a man aged 18 to 35 in good health. Some clones in this sample may be carry-over from other donors' samples. CDR3s include the opening cysteine and the closing phenylalanine or tryptophan. Each record gives: V gene, J gene, clone size, D gene, CDR3 protein, CDR3 DNA. A D gene is named only where the DNA matches it firmly. Clone size appears in some rows only: once, few, many, or a class for an expanded clone.

V gene: TRBV15; J gene: TRBJ1-1; clone size: once; D gene: .; CDR3 protein: CATGRDVRNTEAFF; CDR3 DNA: TGTGCCACTGGCAGGGACGTACGAAACACTGAAGCTTTCTTT
V gene: TRBV6-1; J gene: TRBJ2-3; clone size: .; D gene: .; CDR3 protein: CASSETYTDTQYF; CDR3 DNA: TGTGCCAGCAGTGAGACCTACACAGATACGCAGTATTTT
V gene: TRBV15; J gene: TRBJ2-7; clone size: .; D gene: TRBD2; CDR3 protein: CATSKGLAGLAYEQYF; CDR3 DNA: TGTGCCACCAGCAAAGGACTAGCGGGACTCGCCTACGAGCAGTACTTC
V gene: TRBV10-3; J gene: TRBJ2-1; clone size: .; D gene: .; CDR3 protein: CATSLGSLRDEQFF; CDR3 DNA: TGTGCCACCTCCCTTGGCTCCCTTAGGGATGAGCAGTTCTTC
V gene: TRBV5-4; J gene: TRBJ2-7; clone size: .; D gene: TRBD2; CDR3 protein: CASSSRLAGDEQYF; CDR3 DNA: TGTGCCAGCAGCTCTAGACTAGCGGGAGACGAGCAGTACTTC
V gene: TRBV4-3; J gene: TRBJ1-2; clone size: .; D gene: .; CDR3 protein: CASSQDLTPRRGYTF; CDR3 DNA: TGCGCCAGCAGCCAGGATCTCACCCCTCGGCGGGGCTACACCTTC
V gene: TRBV11-2; J gene: TRBJ1-1; clone size: .; D gene: .; CDR3 protein: CASSLGRRITEAFF; CDR3 DNA: TGTGCCAGCAGCTTAGGTAGAAGGATCACTGAAGCTTTCTTT
V gene: TRBV7-6; J gene: TRBJ2-1; clone size: .; D gene: TRBD2; CDR3 protein: CASSQGLAGLSSYNEQFF; CDR3 DNA: TGTGCCAGCAGCCAAGGACTAGCGGGCCTAAGCTCCTACAATGAGCAGTTCTTC
V gene: TRBV29-1; J gene: TRBJ1-4; clone size: .; D gene: .; CDR3 protein: CSVESGRASNEKLFF; CDR3 DNA: TGCAGCGTTGAATCGGGGAGGGCCTCTAATGAAAAACTGTTTTTT
V gene: TRBV27; J gene: TRBJ2-7; clone size: .; D gene: .; CDR3 protein: CASMSGITYEQYF; CDR3 DNA: TGTGCCAGCATGAGCGGAATAACCTACGAGCAGTACTTC
V gene: TRBV5-4; J gene: TRBJ2-7; clone size: .; D gene: TRBD1; CDR3 protein: CASTRGQDPYEQYF; CDR3 DNA: TGTGCCAGCACCAGGGGGCAGGATCCCTACGAGCAGTACTTC
V gene: TRBV6-5; J gene: TRBJ2-1; clone size: once; D gene: TRBD2; CDR3 protein: CASSSGTSRWNEQFF; CDR3 DNA: TGTGCCAGCAGCTCCGGGACTAGCCGTTGGAATGAGCAGTTCTTC
V gene: TRBV28; J gene: TRBJ2-7; clone size: .; D gene: .; CDR3 protein: CASTFLRGRPLEQYF; CDR3 DNA: TGTGCCAGCACCTTTCTCAGGGGGAGGCCGCTCGAGCAGTACTTC
V gene: TRBV2; J gene: TRBJ2-5; clone size: .; D gene: .; CDR3 protein: CASSQLRGRETQYF; CDR3 DNA: TGTGCCAGCAGTCAACTCAGGGGTCGGGAGACCCAGTACTTC
V gene: TRBV5-1; J gene: TRBJ2-7; clone size: .; D gene: .; CDR3 protein: CASSLAGAPSVYEQYF; CDR3 DNA: TGCGCCAGCAGCTTGGCCGGAGCGCCCTCAGTCTACGAGCAGTACTTC
V gene: TRBV9; J gene: TRBJ1-1; clone size: .; D gene: .; CDR3 protein: CASSVEHPGTNTEAFF; CDR3 DNA: TGTGCCAGCAGCGTAGAACATCCAGGGACGAACACTGAAGCTTTCTTT
V gene: TRBV5-1; J gene: TRBJ2-3; clone size: .; D gene: .; CDR3 protein: CASSLSQSTDTQYF; CDR3 DNA: TGCGCCAGCAGCTTGTCCCAGTCCACAGATACGCAGTATTTT
V gene: TRBV30; J gene: TRBJ2-3; clone size: .; D gene: TRBD2; CDR3 protein: CAWGTKMPRTDTQYF; CDR3 DNA: TGTGCCTGGGGGACTAAAATGCCCCGCACAGATACGCAGTATTTT
V gene: TRBV7-2; J gene: TRBJ2-2; clone size: once; D gene: .; CDR3 protein: CASSLSGLTGELFF; CDR3 DNA: TGTGCCAGCAGCTTATCGGGGCTCACCGGGGAGCTGTTTTTT
V gene: TRBV7-8; J gene: TRBJ2-6; clone size: .; D gene: .; CDR3 protein: CASSLDYRAGANVLTF; CDR3 DNA: TGTGCCAGCAGCTTGGATTACAGGGCTGGGGCCAACGTCCTGACTTTC
V gene: TRBV5-4; J gene: TRBJ2-2; clone size: .; D gene: TRBD2; CDR3 protein: CASSQSGRGTGELFF; CDR3 DNA: TGTGCCAGCAGCCAAAGCGGGAGGGGCACCGGGGAGCTGTTTTTT
V gene: TRBV11-3; J gene: TRBJ2-7; clone size: .; D gene: .; CDR3 protein: CASSLTGTEQYF; CDR3 DNA: TGTGCCAGCAGCTTGACAGGTACCGAGCAGTACTTC
V gene: TRBV5-1; J gene: TRBJ1-3; clone size: .; D gene: TRBD1; CDR3 protein: CASSPGTGQAGNTIYF; CDR3 DNA: TGCGCCAGCAGCCCCGGGACAGGGCAAGCTGGAAACACCATATATTTT
V gene: TRBV18; J gene: TRBJ2-7; clone size: .; D gene: TRBD1; CDR3 protein: CASSPRGQAPHEQYF; CDR3 DNA: TGTGCCAGCTCACCGAGGGGACAGGCCCCCCACGAGCAGTACTTC
V gene: TRBV7-9; J gene: TRBJ2-5; clone size: .; D gene: .; CDR3 protein: CASSLGRTNSETQYF; CDR3 DNA: TGTGCCAGCAGCTTAGGCCGGACCAACTCTGAGACCCAGTACTTC
V gene: TRBV6-5; J gene: TRBJ2-7; clone size: .; D gene: TRBD2; CDR3 protein: CASIYSLLAGSRMYF; CDR3 DNA: TGTGCCAGCATCTACAGTCTACTAGCGGGAAGCCGTATGTACTTC
V gene: TRBV5-1; J gene: TRBJ2-5; clone size: .; D gene: TRBD2; CDR3 protein: CASSLAGLAGTFWQETQYF; CDR3 DNA: TGCGCCAGCAGCTTGGCCGGACTAGCGGGAACCTTTTGGCAAGAGACCCAGTACTTC
V gene: TRBV18; J gene: TRBJ1-4; clone size: .; D gene: .; CDR3 protein: CASSLQGTNEKLFF; CDR3 DNA: TGTGCCAGCTCACTACAGGGAACTAATGAAAAACTGTTTTTT
V gene: TRBV29-1; J gene: TRBJ2-2; clone size: once; D gene: .; CDR3 protein: CSVEDLAKGANTGELFF; CDR3 DNA: TGCAGCGTTGAAGATCTTGCTAAAGGGGCGAACACCGGGGAGCTGTTTTTT
V gene: TRBV7-6; J gene: TRBJ1-5; clone size: .; D gene: .; CDR3 protein: CASSLVGGAPQHF; CDR3 DNA: TGTGCCAGCAGCTTAGTAGGGGGGGCCCCACAGCATTTT
V gene: TRBV27; J gene: TRBJ2-2; clone size: .; D gene: TRBD1; CDR3 protein: CASQTGMSTGELFF; CDR3 DNA: TGTGCCAGCCAGACAGGGATGAGTACCGGGGAGCTGTTTTTT
V gene: TRBV9; J gene: TRBJ1-1; clone size: .; D gene: .; CDR3 protein: CASSGTGSPMNTEAFF; CDR3 DNA: TGTGCCAGCAGCGGTACAGGTAGTCCGATGAACACTGAAGCTTTCTTT
V gene: TRBV7-2; J gene: TRBJ1-1; clone size: .; D gene: .; CDR3 protein: CASSMPGSQAGFF; CDR3 DNA: TGTGCCAGCAGCATGCCGGGTTCCCAAGCTGGTTTCTTT
V gene: TRBV7-9; J gene: TRBJ2-7; clone size: .; D gene: .; CDR3 protein: CASSLAKVYEQYF; CDR3 DNA: TGTGCCAGCAGCTTAGCGAAGGTCTACGAGCAGTACTTC
V gene: TRBV5-8; J gene: TRBJ2-4; clone size: .; D gene: TRBD1; CDR3 protein: CASSPAGTERNIQYF; CDR3 DNA: TGTGCCAGCAGCCCGGCCGGGACAGAGAGAAACATTCAGTACTTC
V gene: TRBV7-9; J gene: TRBJ1-5; clone size: .; D gene: .; CDR3 protein: CASSGVNQPQHF; CDR3 DNA: TGTGCCAGCAGCGGGGTAAATCAGCCCCAGCATTTT
V gene: TRBV10-3; J gene: TRBJ2-7; clone size: .; D gene: TRBD2; CDR3 protein: CAISGLAGKGYEQYF; CDR3 DNA: TGTGCCATCAGTGGACTAGCGGGAAAGGGTTACGAGCAGTACTTC